This T cell receptor beta chain was sequenced during a study of human T cells and chemical hapten exposure. Study-wide background: For the roughly 25-week duration of the study, patients were given weekly doses of diphenylcyclopropenone on the scalp. Patch tests applied 0.01% DPC to the upper back, read at 6 days.

This clonotype appeared many times. The antigen is undetermined. Time point defined: pre-sensitization, week 0. This sample's treatment: therapeutic diphenylcyclopropenone sensitization with weekly scalp DPC. The authors extracted total RNA from unfractionated whole blood. Per germline, CDR1 LGHNA and CDR2 YNFKEQ. V was trimmed by 0 bases and J by 5 bases, leaving 11 bases between them. The CDR3 is 15 residues long. General observations from the study: The presence of alopecia in the donors means their immune response may differ from healthy people's.

TCRdb reprocessed the RACE reads via MiXCR and lists one record per CDR3 protein. The table records around 33,000 distinct CDR3 sequences, 9.5% to 15% of them present only once. The sequence came from a woman in her thirties or forties with alopecia areata. Some clones in this sample may be carry-over from other donors' samples. This sequence joins TRBV4-2 and TRBJ2-1; D possibly matches TRBD1 or TRBD2 (5 bases each). Sequencing was performed on whole blood, taken in connection with sensitization to the hapten diphenylcyclopropenone (DPC). The CDR3 loop is CASSQDWGTNNEQFF. CDR3 coding DNA: TGTGCCAGCAGCCAAGATTGGGGGACGAACAATGAGCAGTTCTTC.